Ten or more counts support the clone carrying this T cell receptor (beta chain). The antigen is not known. A junction end diverges from the germline sequence, so it may reflect a read error. Presentation of ophthalmopathy in the donors involved moderate-to-severe activity, CAS ≥3, NOSPECS ≥4 and a duration under 3 months. The study amplified TCR beta CDR3 regions using RNA transcripts. Amplification began with first-round RT-PCR using HTBI primers, then second-round multiplex PCR was performed. Using its own MiXCR run on the multiplex PCR reads, TCRdb lists one record per CDR3 protein. The top ten clones hold around 3.3% of a sample with over 650,000 distinct CDR3 sequences, roughly two fifths of them seen once. This sample is drawn from a study of Graves' ophthalmopathy and Graves' hyperthyroidism. General study results and limits: The model reached 70.59% sensitivity and approximately 72% specificity for predicting ophthalmopathy progression.

CDR3 length: 17 amino acids. Looked up from germline, CDR1 is WSHSY and CDR2 is SAAADI. The sample taken for sequencing was peripheral blood. The origin of this receptor is an adult man with Graves' ophthalmopathy. This chain joins TRBV10-2 and TRBJ1-5; D is possibly TRBD1 (5 bases). CDR3 bases: TGTGCCAGCAGTGAAGGGGCTTGGACGGAAAGCAATCAGCCCCAGCATTTT. It codes for CASSEGAWTESNQPQHF.